Many counts were recorded for the clone carrying this T cell receptor beta chain. Its specificity is unknown. Overall study results and limits: Tumor memory CD4+ T cell TCR gene usage clustered with blood and lymph node memory CD4+ cells and lymph node naive CD4+ cells.

MiXCR, run by TCRdb on the 5' RACE reads, gives a single entry per CDR3 protein. Of just over 60,000 distinct CDR3 sequences listed, roughly 30% are singletons. Germline V lookup: CDR1 SNHLY, CDR2 FYNNEI. The V end was cut by 7 bases, the J end by 5 bases, with 14 bases between. The CDR3 extends over 13 amino acids. The chain employs TRBV2 and TRBJ1-2; possible D gene TRBD1, 6 bases. Source material: tumor-infiltrating naive CD4+ T cells sorted from the breast tumor. Noted subset: naive CD4+ T cells, CD4+CD45RA+CD25-. This TCR was recovered from a female donor with breast cancer. The CDR3 DNA sequence: TGTGCCAGCAAAGACGACAGGAATTATGGCTACACCTTC. It codes for CASKDDRNYGYTF.